The clone carrying this TCR beta chain has just one count. The data are from a study of identical twins. TCRdb reprocessed the 5' RACE reads with MiXCR, giving one entry per CDR3 protein. In the table there are 1.5 million to 2 million distinct CDR3 sequences, under 35% of which are singletons. The specimen sequenced was cord blood. This receptor was obtained from a newborn girl in good health.

Here the CDR3 reads CASSGQGPNEQYF. The CDR3 nucleotides are TGTGCCAGCAGCGGACAGGGTCCCAACGAGCAGTACTTC. The chain couples TRBV2 to TRBJ2-4; TRBD1 matches 8 bases. The DNA end favors TRBJ2-7, so the J call may be wrong. In germline, CDR1 is SNHLY, CDR2 FYNNEI. CDR3 length: 13 residues.